Sequencing of this TCR beta chain was carried out in a study of blood T cells in healthy people across ages. Primers used in a second PCR of about 6 to 12 cycles were a sample-barcoded 5' primer and a J-beta primer mix. TCRdb reprocessed the 5' RACE reads via MiXCR and lists one record per CDR3 protein. Among over a million distinct CDR3 sequences listed, roughly 40% were seen once. Looked up from germline, CDR1 is SQVTM and CDR2 is ANQGSEA. The CDR3 runs to 15 residues. Germline trimming cut 4 bases from V and 2 bases from J; bases unmatched to any gene: 8. The table lists this clonotype with a few counts.

Material for sequencing was blood. The receptor comes from a woman in her late teens or twenties in good health. The chain carries TRBV29-1 and TRBJ2-3; TRBD2 matches 8 bases. Here the CDR3 reads CSVGLSSGYTDTQYF. The CDR3 nucleotides are TGCAGCGTTGGGTTATCTAGCGGGTACACAGATACGCAGTATTTT.